This TCR beta chain is from a study of PD-1 blockade in classical Hodgkin lymphoma. Study-level results: According to reports, newly diagnosed patients had lower baseline TCR diversity than healthy donors, and relapsed/refractory patients had lower baseline TCR diversity still. There was a significant rise in CD4+ TCR diversity by C4D1, with no such rise for CD8+. Baseline diversity in complete responders resembled that of newly diagnosed patients.

Sample time point: cycle 4 day 1 (C4D1), after 6 weeks of nivolumab. Every patient relapsed after autologous stem cell transplantation, and brentuximab vedotin exposure varied. TCRdb's copy holds only in-frame clones and misses some; the assay was immunoSEQ multiplex PCR. The table has around 65,000 clones, 70% to 90% seen once; the top ten hold about 8.1%. J gave up 4 bases and V 2 bases, and 2 bases lay outside the gene matches. CDR1 and CDR2 from the germline V gene are SGHRS and YFSETQ. The CDR3 sequence is 14 residues long. On this clone itself: Its antigen is not known.

The rearrangement uses TRBV5-1 and TRBJ2-3, with 9 bases fitting TRBD2. The specimen was peripheral blood mononuclear cells (PBMCs), collected before the fourth cycle of nivolumab. The sequence came from a human donor with classical Hodgkin lymphoma. The chain's CDR3 is CASSLSSGADTQYF. CDR3 sequence (DNA): TGCGCCAGCAGCTTATCTAGCGGGGCAGATACGCAGTATTTT.